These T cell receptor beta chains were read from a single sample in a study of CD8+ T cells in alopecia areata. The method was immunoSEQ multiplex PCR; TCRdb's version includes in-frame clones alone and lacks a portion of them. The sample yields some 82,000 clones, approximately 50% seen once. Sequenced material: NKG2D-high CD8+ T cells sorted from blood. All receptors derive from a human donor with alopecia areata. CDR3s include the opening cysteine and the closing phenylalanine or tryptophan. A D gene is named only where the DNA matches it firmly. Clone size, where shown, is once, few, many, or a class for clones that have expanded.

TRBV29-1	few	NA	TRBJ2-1	CSVQGAERGLIDEQFF	TGCAGCGTGCAGGGGGCTGAGCGGGGCTTGATCGATGAGCAGTTCTTC
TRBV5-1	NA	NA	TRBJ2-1	CASSPSPPPTYNEQFF	TGCGCCAGCAGCCCAAGCCCCCCGCCGACCTACAATGAGCAGTTCTTC
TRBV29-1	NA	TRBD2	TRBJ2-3	CSVEVGRADTQYF	TGCAGCGTTGAGGTCGGGAGGGCAGATACGCAGTATTTT
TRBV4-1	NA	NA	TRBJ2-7	CASSPALSYEQYF	TGCGCCAGCAGCCCGGCATTGTCCTACGAGCAGTACTTC
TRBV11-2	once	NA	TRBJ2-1	CASSRGHNEQFF	TGTGCCAGCAGCCGAGGGCACAATGAGCAGTTCTTC
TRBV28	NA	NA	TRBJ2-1	CASSVGPGNEQFF	NA
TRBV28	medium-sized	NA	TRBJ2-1	CASSLTASTNEQFF	TGTGCCAGCAGTTTGACGGCTAGCACCAATGAGCAGTTCTTC
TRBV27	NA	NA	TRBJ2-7	CASSLGDRSGEQYF	TGTGCCAGCAGTTTAGGGGACCGCTCAGGGGAGCAGTACTTC
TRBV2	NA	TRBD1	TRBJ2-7	CASFDRAYEQYF	TGTGCCAGCTTCGACAGGGCGTACGAGCAGTACTTC
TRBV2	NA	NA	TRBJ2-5	CASRYQETQYF	TGTGCCAGCAGATACCAAGAGACCCAGTACTTC
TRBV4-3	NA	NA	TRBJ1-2	CASSPRQGPGYTF	TGCGCCAGCAGCCCACGCCAGGGGCCTGGCTACACCTTC